This TCR beta chain was recorded in a study of blood T cell repertoires in COVID-19 (TCRdb year 2020). Regarding the complete study: The collaborator samples originated in the United States, Italy and Spain and spanned the acute and convalescent phases of COVID-19. The prospective study material was composed of cDNA or gDNA derived from T cells, B-cell-depleted T cells, or PBMCs. The dataset comprised deeply sampled blood TCRbeta repertoires from subjects exposed to, actively infected with, or recovered from COVID-19. The repertoires were released in a freely available public database intended as a resource for research on the immune response to SARS-CoV-2. Samples came from the ongoing ImmuneRACE study (first 160 participants) plus 1,254 subjects from 6 global collaborators. Nearly every sample came with metadata listing a de-identified subject ID, COVID-19 status, age in years and sex. HLA class I and class II types, where available, came from metadata supplied by the sample provider rather than from assay-based typing. Study-level results and caveats: The quantity of clinical and demographic metadata differed by source and by participant and was supplied without curation.

Collaborating institutions collected whole blood in K2EDTA tubes following their own protocols. For TCRbeta analysis, collaborators shipped samples in one of three forms: frozen whole blood, isolated PBMCs, or DNA extracted from either of those sample types. Of note for this clone: The clone's antigen remains unknown. No base quality values were provided; no much bigger clone lies one nucleotide off.

TCRbeta CDR3 regions were amplified from genomic DNA by means of the immunoSEQ Assay, a bias-controlled multiplex PCR. The authors' analysis ran thus. Nucleated cell counts per sample were estimated from amplification of reference gene primers within the assay. To quantify the absolute abundance of each unique TCRbeta CDR3 rearrangement, sequence reads were collapsed and filtered. For each sample, productive Simpson clonality was calculated by taking the square root of Simpson's diversity index across productive rearrangements. Drawn from immuneACCESS, this table holds only the in-frame rearrangements with V and J called that TCRdb kept. Clones are partly lost; checked studies trace under half to an unresolved V gene and leave the rest unexplained. The DNA was the basis for D and trimming; V, J and clone size are from that table. The sample data list 140,000 to 150,000 clones, and roughly 79% of these were observed just once. The ten largest clones represent more than 7% of the sample.

The CDR3 holds 13 amino acids from the cysteine to the phenylalanine. The only DNA kept is the CDR3, 39 bases in frame from the first base. The junction shows trimming of 3 bases on V and 3 bases on J, plus 8 bases between the germline ends. The chain employs TRBV12-3 or TRBV12-4 and TRBJ1-2, with TRBD1 tentatively as D gene (6 bases match). This sequence originates from a human donor with acute or convalescent COVID-19. The donor label of this sample is uncertain. The specimen sequenced was peripheral blood. CDR3 region: CASSLGAYYGYTF. In nucleotides, the sequence is TGTGCCAGCAGTTTGGGGGCCTACTATGGCTACACCTTC.